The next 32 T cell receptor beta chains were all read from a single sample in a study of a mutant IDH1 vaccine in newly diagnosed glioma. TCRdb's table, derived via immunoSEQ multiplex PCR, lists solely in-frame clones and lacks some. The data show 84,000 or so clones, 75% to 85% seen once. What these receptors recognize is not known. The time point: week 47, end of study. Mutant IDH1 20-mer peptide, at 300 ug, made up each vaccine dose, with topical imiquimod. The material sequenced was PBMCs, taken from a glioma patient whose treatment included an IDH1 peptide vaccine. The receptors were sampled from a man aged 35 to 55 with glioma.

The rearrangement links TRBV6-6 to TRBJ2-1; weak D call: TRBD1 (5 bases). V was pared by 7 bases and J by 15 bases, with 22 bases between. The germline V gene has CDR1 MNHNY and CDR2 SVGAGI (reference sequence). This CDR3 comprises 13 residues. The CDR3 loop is CASTLSTTVVGFF. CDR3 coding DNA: TGTGCCAGCACCCTCTCGACGACAGTAGTCGGGTTCTTC.

The CDR3 nucleotides read TGTGCCAGCAGCAGGGGACTCTCCGGCACTGAAGCTTTCTTT. It translates to CASSRGLSGTEAFF. The genes are TRBV9 and TRBJ1-1, with D tentatively TRBD1 (5 bases). Germline lookup yields CDR1 SGDLS and CDR2 YYNGEE. V was cut by 4 bases and J by 4 bases, with 14 bases left in between. The CDR3 is 14 residues long.

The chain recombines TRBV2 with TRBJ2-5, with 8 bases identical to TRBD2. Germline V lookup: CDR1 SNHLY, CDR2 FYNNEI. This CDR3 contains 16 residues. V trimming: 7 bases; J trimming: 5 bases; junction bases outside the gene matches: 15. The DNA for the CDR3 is TGTGCCAGCAAAGAAAGGACGGGAGGGCCCTCGGAGACCCAGTACTTC. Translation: CASKERTGGPSETQYF. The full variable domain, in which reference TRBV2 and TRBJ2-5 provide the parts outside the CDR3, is EPEVTQTPSHQVTQMGQEVILRCVPISNHLYFYWYRQILGQKVEFLVSFYNNEISEKSEIFDDQFSVERPDGSNFTLKIRSTKLEDSAMYFCASKERTGGPSETQYFGPGTRLLVL.

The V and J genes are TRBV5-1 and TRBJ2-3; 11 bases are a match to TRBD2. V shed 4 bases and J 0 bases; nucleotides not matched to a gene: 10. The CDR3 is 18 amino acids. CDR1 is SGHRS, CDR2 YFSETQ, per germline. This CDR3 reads CASSLRKTSGVSTDTQYF. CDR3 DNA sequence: TGCGCCAGCAGCCTTAGGAAGACTAGCGGGGTTAGCACAGATACGCAGTATTTT. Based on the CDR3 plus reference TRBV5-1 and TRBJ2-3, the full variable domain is KAGVTQTPRYLIKTRGQQVTLSCSPISGHRSVSWYQQTPGQGLQFLFEYFSETQRNKGNFPGRFSGRQFSNSRSEMNVSTLELGDSALYLCASSLRKTSGVSTDTQYFGPGTRLTVL.

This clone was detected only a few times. CDR3: CASSVTVETQYF. CDR3 DNA sequence: TGTGCCAGCTCAGTGACAGTAGAGACCCAGTACTTC. The chain couples TRBV18 to TRBJ2-5, with D perhaps TRBD1 (5 bases). The V end was cut by 5 bases, the J end by 4 bases, with 8 bases between. The CDR3 extends over 12 amino acids. Germline V CDR1 and CDR2: KGHSH, LQKENI.

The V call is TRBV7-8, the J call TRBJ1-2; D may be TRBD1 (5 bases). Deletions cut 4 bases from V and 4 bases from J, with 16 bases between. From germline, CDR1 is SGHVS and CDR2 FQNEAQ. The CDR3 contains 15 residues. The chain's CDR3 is CASSSSPRGSYGYTF. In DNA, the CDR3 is TGTGCCAGCAGCTCCAGCCCAAGGGGCAGCTATGGCTACACCTTC.

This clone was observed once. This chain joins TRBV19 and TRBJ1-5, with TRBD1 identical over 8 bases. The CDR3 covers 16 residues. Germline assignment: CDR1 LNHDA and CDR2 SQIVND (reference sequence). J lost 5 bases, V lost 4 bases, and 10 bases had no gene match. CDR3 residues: CASSTRTGMRDQPQHF. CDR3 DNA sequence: TGTGCCAGTAGTACCCGGACAGGGATGAGGGATCAGCCCCAGCATTTT.

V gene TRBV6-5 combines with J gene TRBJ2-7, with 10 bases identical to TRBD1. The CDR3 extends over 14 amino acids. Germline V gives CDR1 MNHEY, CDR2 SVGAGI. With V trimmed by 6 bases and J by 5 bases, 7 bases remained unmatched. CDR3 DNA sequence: TGTGCCAGCAGCAGACAGGGGGCGGAAAACGAGCAGTACTTC. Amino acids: CASSRQGAENEQYF.

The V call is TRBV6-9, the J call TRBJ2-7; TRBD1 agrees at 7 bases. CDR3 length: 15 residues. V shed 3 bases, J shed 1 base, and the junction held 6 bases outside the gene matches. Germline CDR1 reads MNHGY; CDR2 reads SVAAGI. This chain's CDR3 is CASSYSRDSSYEQYF. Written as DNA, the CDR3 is TGTGCCAGCAGTTACTCCCGGGACAGTTCCTACGAGCAGTACTTC.

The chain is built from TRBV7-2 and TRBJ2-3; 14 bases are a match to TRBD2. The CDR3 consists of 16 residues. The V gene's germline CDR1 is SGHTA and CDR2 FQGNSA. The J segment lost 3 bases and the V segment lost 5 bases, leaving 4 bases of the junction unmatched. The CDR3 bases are TGTGCCAGCAGCACGAGGACTAGCGGGGGGACAGATACGCAGTATTTT. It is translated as CASSTRTSGGTDTQYF.

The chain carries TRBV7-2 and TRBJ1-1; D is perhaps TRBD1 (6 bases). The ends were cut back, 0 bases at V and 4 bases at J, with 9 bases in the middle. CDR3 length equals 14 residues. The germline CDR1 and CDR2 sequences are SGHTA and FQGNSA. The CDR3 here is CASSLAGGLTEAFF. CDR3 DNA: TGTGCCAGCAGCTTAGCGGGGGGGCTCACTGAAGCTTTCTTT.

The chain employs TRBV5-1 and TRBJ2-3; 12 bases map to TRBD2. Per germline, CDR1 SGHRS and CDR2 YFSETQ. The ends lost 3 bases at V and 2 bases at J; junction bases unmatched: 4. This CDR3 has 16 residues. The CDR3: CASSSGLAGLTDTQYF. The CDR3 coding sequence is TGCGCCAGCAGCTCCGGACTAGCGGGGCTCACAGATACGCAGTATTTT.

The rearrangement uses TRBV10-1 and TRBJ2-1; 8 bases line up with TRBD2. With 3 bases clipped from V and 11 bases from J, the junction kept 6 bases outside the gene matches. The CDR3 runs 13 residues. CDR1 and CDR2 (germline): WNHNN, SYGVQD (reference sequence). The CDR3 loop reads CASSDLLAAQQFF. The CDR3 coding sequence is TGCGCCAGCAGTGACCTACTAGCGGCCCAGCAGTTCTTC.

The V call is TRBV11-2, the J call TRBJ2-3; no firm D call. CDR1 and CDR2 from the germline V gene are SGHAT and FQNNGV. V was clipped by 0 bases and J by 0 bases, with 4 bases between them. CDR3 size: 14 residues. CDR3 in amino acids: CASSLDGSTDTQYF. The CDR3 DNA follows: TGTGCCAGCAGCTTAGACGGGAGCACAGATACGCAGTATTTT.

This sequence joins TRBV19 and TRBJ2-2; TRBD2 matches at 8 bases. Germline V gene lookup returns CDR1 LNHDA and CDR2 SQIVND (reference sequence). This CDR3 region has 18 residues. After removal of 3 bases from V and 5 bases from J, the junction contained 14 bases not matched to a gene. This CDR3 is CASSILSPQRGRTGELFF. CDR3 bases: TGTGCCAGTAGTATTTTATCCCCCCAGCGGGGGAGGACCGGGGAGCTGTTTTTT.

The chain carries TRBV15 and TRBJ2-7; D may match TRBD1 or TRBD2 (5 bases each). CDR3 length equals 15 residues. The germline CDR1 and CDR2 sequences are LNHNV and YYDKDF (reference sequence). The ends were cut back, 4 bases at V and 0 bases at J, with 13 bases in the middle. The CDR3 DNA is TGTGCCACCAGCACCCGGGACGGCCTCTCCTACGAGCAGTACTTC. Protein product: CATSTRDGLSYEQYF.

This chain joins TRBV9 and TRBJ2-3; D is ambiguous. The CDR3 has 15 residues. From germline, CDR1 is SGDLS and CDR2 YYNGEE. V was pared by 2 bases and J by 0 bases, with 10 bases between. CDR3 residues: CASSVGVFSTDTQYF. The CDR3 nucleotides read TGTGCCAGCAGCGTCGGAGTCTTTAGCACAGATACGCAGTATTTT.

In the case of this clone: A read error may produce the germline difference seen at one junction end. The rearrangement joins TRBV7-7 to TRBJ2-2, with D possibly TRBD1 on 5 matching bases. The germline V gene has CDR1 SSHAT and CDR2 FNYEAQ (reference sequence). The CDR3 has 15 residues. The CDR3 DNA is TGTGCTAGCAGCTTAGGTTCCACAGGACCCGGGGAGCTGTTTTTT. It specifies CASSLGSTGPGELFF.

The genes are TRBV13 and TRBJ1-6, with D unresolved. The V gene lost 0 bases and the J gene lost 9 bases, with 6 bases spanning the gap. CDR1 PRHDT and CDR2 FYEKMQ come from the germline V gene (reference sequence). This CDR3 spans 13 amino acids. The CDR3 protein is CASSLGLRSPLHF. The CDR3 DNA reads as TGTGCCAGCAGCTTAGGCCTACGTTCACCCCTCCACTTT.

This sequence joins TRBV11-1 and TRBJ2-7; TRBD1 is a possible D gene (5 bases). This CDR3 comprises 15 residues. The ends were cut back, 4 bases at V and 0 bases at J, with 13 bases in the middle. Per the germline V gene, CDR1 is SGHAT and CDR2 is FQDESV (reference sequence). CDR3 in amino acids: CASSYRTASSYEQYF. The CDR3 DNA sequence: TGTGCCAGCAGCTACAGGACCGCCAGCTCCTACGAGCAGTACTTC.

CDR3 sequence reads: CASSALTSGGGASGEQFF. CDR3 DNA sequence: TGTGCCAGCAGTGCTCTTACCAGCGGGGGGGGCGCCTCAGGGGAGCAGTTCTTC. V gene TRBV6-1 combines with J gene TRBJ2-1; 10 nucleotides align to TRBD2. V lost 4 bases to trimming and J lost 10 bases; unmatched junction nucleotides: 19. The CDR3 loop spans 18 amino acids. The germline CDR1 and CDR2 sequences are MNHNS and SASEGT.

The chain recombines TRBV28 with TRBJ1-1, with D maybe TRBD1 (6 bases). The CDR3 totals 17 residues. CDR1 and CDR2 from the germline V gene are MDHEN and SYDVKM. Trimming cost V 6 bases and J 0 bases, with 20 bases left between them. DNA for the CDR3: TGTGCCAGCAGACCCCCCTGGGGGCCTGGGGTGAACACTGAAGCTTTCTTT. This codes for CASRPPWGPGVNTEAFF.

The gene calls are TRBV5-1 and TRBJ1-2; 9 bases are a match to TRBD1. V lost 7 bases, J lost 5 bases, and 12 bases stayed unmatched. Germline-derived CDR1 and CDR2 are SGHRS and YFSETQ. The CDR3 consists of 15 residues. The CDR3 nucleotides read TGCGCCAGCTCCCCCCCCGGGACAGGGTCGTATGGCTACACCTTC. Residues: CASSPPGTGSYGYTF.

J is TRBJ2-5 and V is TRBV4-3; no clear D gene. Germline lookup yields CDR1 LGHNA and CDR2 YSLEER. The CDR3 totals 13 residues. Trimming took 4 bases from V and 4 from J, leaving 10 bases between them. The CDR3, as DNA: TGCGCCAGCAGCCTTCAAGTCAGAGAGACCCAGTACTTC. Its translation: CASSLQVRETQYF.

The CDR3: CASGLDRVGYGYTF. Here the CDR3 DNA reads TGTGCTAGTGGTTTGGACAGGGTTGGCTATGGCTACACCTTC. The chain links TRBV12-5 to TRBJ1-2; a weak D match, TRBD1 (6 bases). Germline V CDR1 and CDR2: LGHNT, FRNRAP. V shed 1 base and J shed 4 bases, with 10 bases lying between them. This CDR3 contains 14 residues.

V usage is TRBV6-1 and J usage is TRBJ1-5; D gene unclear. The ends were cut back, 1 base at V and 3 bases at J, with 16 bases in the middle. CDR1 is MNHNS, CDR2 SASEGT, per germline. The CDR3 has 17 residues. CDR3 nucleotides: TGTGCCAGCAGTGAAGATGCGGTGGGGATGAACAATCAGCCCCAGCATTTT. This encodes CASSEDAVGMNNQPQHF.

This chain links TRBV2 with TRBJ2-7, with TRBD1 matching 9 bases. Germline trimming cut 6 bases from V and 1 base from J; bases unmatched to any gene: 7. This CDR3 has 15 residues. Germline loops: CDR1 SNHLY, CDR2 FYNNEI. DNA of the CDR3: TGTGCCAGCAGCCCGGGACAGGGTAGGTCCTACGAGCAGTACTTC. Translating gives CASSPGQGRSYEQYF.

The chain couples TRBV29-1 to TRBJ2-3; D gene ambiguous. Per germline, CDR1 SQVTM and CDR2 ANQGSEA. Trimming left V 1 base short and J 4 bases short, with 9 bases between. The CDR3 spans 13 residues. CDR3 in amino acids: CSVEGEPPDTQYF. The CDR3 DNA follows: TGCAGCGTTGAAGGAGAACCTCCAGATACGCAGTATTTT.

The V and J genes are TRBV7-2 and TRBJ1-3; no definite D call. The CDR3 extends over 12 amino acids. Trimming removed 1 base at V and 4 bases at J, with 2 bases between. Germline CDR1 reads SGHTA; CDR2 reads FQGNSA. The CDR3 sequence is CASSLEGNTIYF. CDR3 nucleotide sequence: TGTGCCAGCAGCTTAGAGGGAAACACCATATATTTT.

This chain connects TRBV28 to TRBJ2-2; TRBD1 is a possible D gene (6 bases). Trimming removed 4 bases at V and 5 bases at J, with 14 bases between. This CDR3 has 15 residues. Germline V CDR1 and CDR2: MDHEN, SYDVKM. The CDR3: CASSSLDRPTGELFF. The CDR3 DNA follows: TGTGCCAGCAGTTCACTAGACAGGCCTACCGGGGAGCTGTTTTTT.

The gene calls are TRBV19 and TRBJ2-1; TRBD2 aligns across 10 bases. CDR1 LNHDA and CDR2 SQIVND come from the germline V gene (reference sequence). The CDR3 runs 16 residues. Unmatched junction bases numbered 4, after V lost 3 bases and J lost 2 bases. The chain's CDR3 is CASSMGLAGAYNEQFF. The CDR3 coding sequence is TGTGCCAGTAGTATGGGGCTAGCGGGAGCCTACAATGAGCAGTTCTTC.

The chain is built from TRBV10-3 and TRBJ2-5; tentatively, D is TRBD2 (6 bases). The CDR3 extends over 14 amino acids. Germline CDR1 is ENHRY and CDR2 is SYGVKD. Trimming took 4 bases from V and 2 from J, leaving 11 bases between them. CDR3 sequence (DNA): TGTGCCATCAGTGCGCCTAGCGTTCAAGAGACCCAGTACTTC. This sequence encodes CAISAPSVQETQYF.